The clone carrying this TCR beta chain turned up a few times. Its antigen is still unknown. Treatment defined: about 20 received Ad26.COV2.S at low or high dose, single or two shots; 5 received placebo; per-sample allocation not given. It was on day 63 after the first vaccine or placebo injection that samples were taken. This CDR3 contains 11 residues. Trimming took off 7 bases at V and 7 bases at J, with 10 bases between the two ends. The germline V gene encodes CDR1 SEHNR and CDR2 FQNEAQ (reference sequence). The data were obtained in a study of Ad26.COV2.S vaccination and SARS-CoV-2 variants. Overall study context: The authors gave Ad26.COV2.S intramuscularly, either once or twice 56 days apart. Study-level findings and limits: Non-spike TCR breadth was similar in vaccine and placebo recipients. Substantial breadth was reported for post-vaccination spike-specific CD8+ and CD4+ T cells.

Assay used: immunoSEQ multiplex PCR; TCRdb lists only in-frame clones, some missing. The sample has approximately 300,000 clones, around 81% seen once; the top ten hold about 2.1%. This chain uses TRBV7-9 with TRBJ2-5; unclear D gene. This TCR was recovered from a person aged 18-60 years who received the Ad26.COV2.S COVID-19 vaccine or a placebo. Sequences were derived from peripheral blood, sampled in a trial of Ad26.COV2.S vaccine versus placebo. The CDR3 DNA follows: TGTGCCAGCACAACCGGCGGGACCCAGTACTTC. Amino acids: CASTTGGTQYF.